The clone carrying this TCR beta chain has at least ten counts. What it binds is unknown. Criteria for exclusion of patients were uncontrolled infection, other autoimmune disease, pregnancy or lactation. V gave up 4 bases and J gave up 3 bases, with 15 bases separating them. The germline V gene encodes CDR1 DFQATT and CDR2 SNEGSKA (reference sequence). The CDR3 covers 14 residues. Authors of the study amplified TCR beta CDR3 regions from RNA transcripts. HTBI primers drove first-round RT-PCR of the TCR CDR3. TCRdb independently ran MiXCR on the multiplex PCR reads; one entry per CDR3 protein. The data hold hundreds of thousands of distinct CDR3 sequences, with about 25% observed a single time. The sample belongs to a study of T cells in Graves' hyperthyroidism and ophthalmopathy. Points from the study as a whole: Before onset, by a median of approximately 6.8 months, the model predicted ophthalmopathy.

The sequence derives from a man aged 35 to 55 with Graves' hyperthyroidism that later progressed to Graves' ophthalmopathy. Source material: blood. The rearrangement uses TRBV20-1 and TRBJ1-2; weak D call: TRBD1 (6 bases). As DNA, the CDR3 is TGCAGTGCTAAACCTGGACAGAACGACTATGGCTACACCTTC. This gives the protein CSAKPGQNDYGYTF.